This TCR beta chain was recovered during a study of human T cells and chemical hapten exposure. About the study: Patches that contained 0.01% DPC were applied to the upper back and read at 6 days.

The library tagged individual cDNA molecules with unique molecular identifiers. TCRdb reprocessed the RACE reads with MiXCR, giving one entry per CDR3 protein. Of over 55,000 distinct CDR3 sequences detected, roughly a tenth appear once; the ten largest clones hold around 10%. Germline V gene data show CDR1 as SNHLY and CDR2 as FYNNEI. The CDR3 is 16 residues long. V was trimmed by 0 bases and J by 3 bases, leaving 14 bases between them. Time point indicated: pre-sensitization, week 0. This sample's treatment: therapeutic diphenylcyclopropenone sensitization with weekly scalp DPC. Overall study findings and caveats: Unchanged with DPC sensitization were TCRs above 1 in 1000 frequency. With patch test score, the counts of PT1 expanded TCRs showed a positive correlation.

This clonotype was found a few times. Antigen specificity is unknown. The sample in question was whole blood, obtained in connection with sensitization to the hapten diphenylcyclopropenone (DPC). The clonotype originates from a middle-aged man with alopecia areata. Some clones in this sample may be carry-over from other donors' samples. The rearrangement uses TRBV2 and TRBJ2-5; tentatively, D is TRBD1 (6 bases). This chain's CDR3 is CASSEAWGQVEETQYF. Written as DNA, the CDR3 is TGTGCCAGCAGTGAAGCTTGGGGGCAGGTAGAAGAGACCCAGTACTTC.